This TCR beta chain was identified in a study of blood T cell repertoires in COVID-19. Whole-study context: Whether acute or convalescent, the COVID-19 samples came from the United States, Italy and Spain.

The J segment lost 5 bases and the V segment lost 4 bases, leaving 1 base of the junction unmatched. This CDR3 is 13 amino acids long. Per the germline V gene, CDR1 is SGHDN and CDR2 is FVKESK. TCRdb keeps only in-frame clones here, not all; method: immunoSEQ multiplex PCR. The sample has fewer than 250,000 clones; 85% are singletons. Sequencing was performed on peripheral blood. The clonotype originates from a woman aged 60-75 years with active or convalescent COVID-19. This chain connects TRBV14 to TRBJ1-1, with 10 bases fitting TRBD1. CDR3 amino acids: CASSLGQGTEAFF. The CDR3 DNA reads as TGTGCCAGCAGCCTGGGACAGGGGACTGAAGCTTTCTTT.